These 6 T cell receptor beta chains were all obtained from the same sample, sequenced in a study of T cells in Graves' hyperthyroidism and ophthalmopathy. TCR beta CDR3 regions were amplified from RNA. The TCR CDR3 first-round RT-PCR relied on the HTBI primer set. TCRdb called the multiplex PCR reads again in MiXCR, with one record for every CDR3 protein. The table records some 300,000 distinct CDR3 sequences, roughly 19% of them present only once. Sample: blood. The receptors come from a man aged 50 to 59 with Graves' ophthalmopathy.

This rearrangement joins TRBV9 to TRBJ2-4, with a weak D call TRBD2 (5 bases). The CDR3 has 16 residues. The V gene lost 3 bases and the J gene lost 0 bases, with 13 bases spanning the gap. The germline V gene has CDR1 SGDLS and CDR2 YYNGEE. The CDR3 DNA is TGTGCCAGCAGCGGGGGAGCACCACGAGCCAAAAACATTCAGTACTTC. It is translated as CASSGGAPRAKNIQYF.

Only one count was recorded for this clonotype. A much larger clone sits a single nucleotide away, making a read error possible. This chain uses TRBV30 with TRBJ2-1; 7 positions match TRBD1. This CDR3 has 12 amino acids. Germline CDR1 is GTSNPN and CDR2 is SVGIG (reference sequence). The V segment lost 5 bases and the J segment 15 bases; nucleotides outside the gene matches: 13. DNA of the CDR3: TGTGCCTGGGGCCCAACAGGGGTTCGTCGGTTCTTC. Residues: CAWGPTGVRRFF.

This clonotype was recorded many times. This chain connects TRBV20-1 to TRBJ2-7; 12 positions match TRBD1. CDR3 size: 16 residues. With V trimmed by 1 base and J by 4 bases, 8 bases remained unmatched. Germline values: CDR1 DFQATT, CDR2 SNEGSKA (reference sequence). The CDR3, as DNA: TGCAGTGCTAGAGCCCCTGGGACAGGGGGCCGTTACGAGCAGTACTTC. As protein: CSARAPGTGGRYEQYF.

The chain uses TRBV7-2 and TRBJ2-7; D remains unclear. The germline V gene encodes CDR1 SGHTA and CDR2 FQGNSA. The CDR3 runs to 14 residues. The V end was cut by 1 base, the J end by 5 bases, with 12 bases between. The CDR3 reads CASSLVGPSDEQYF. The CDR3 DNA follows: TGTGCCAGCAGCTTAGTGGGTCCGTCTGACGAGCAGTACTTC.

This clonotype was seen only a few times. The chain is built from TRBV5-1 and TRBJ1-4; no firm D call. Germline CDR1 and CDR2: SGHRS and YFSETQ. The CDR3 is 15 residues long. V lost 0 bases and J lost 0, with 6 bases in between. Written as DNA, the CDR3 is TGCGCCAGCAGCTTGGGAAGGGCAACTAATGAAAAACTGTTTTTT. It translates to CASSLGRATNEKLFF.

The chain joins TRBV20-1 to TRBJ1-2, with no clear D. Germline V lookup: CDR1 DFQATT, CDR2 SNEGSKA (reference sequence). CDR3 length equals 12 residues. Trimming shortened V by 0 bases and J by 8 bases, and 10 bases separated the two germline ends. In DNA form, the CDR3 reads TGCAGTGCTAGAGATTCCGGGAAGGGCTACACCTTC. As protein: CSARDSGKGYTF.